The rows below give T cell receptor beta chains drawn from one sample of a study of cytomegalovirus exposure and HLA in healthy donors. Sequencing was performed with immunoSEQ multiplex PCR; in TCRdb, only in-frame clones are kept and a portion is missing. The table records 75,000 to 95,000 clones, 60% to 80% of them present only once. The source material was PBMCs. The receptors come from a woman aged 25 to 45 in good health and CMV-seronegative. Each CDR3 is given with its conserved first and last residue. D genes are given only for firm matches. Some rows mark clone size as missing; the rest say once, few, many or name a class of expanded clone.

TRBV7-2	TRBJ2-7	-	TRBD2	TGTGCCAGCAGCTCAGTAGGTCTAGCGGGTTCTTACGAGCAGTACTTC	CASSSVGLAGSYEQYF
TRBV4-3	TRBJ2-7	-	-	TGCGCCAGCAGCCAAGATTTGTTGGTCACTAGGGCCCGCGAGCAGTACTTC	CASSQDLLVTRAREQYF
TRBV5-1	TRBJ1-1	-	TRBD1	TGCGCCAGCAGCACGGGGCAGGGGGACACTGAAGCTTTCTTT	CASSTGQGDTEAFF
TRBV28	TRBJ2-2	-	TRBD2	TGTGCCAGCAGTTTCGCTAGCGGCACCGGGGAGCTGTTTTTT	CASSFASGTGELFF
TRBV19	TRBJ2-3	-	TRBD1	TGTGCCAGTAGTACGGGACAGTCCACAGATACGCAGTATTTT	CASSTGQSTDTQYF
TRBV6-4	TRBJ2-7	few	TRBD1	TGTGCCATTCCCACAGGGGCCCAGCAGTACTTC	CAIPTGAQQYF
TRBV19	TRBJ2-1	few	TRBD1	TGTGCCAGTAGTATAGAACTTGACAGGGGGCGCCACAATGAGCAGTTCTTC	CASSIELDRGRHNEQFF
TRBV4-3	TRBJ2-3	-	TRBD2	TGCGCCAGCAGCCAAGTAGCGGGAGGCGCAGAGGCGACAGATACGCAGTATTTT	CASSQVAGGAEATDTQYF
TRBV5-4	TRBJ2-1	-	TRBD1	TGTGCCAGCAGCGAGACAGGGGACAATGAGCAGTTCTTC	CASSETGDNEQFF
TRBV7-9	TRBJ2-5	-	TRBD2	TGTGCCAGCAGCTTGCTAGCGGGAGTACAGGAGACCCAGTACTTC	CASSLLAGVQETQYF